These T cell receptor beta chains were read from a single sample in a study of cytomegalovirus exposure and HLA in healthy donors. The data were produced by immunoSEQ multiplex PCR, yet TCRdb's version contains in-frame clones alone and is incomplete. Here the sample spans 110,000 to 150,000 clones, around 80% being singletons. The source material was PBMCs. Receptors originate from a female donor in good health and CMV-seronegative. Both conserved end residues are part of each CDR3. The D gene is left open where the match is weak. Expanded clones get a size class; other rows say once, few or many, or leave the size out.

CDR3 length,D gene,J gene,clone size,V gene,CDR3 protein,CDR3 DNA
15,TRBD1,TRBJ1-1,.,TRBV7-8,CASSPVPDRKTEAFF,TGTGCCAGCAGCCCCGTCCCGGACAGGAAGACTGAAGCTTTCTTT
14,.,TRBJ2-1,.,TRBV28,CASSARAPYNEQFF,TGTGCCAGCAGTGCACGAGCGCCATACAATGAGCAGTTCTTC
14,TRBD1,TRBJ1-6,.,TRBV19,CASRRDRDGSPLHF,TGTGCCAGTAGGAGGGACAGGGACGGGTCACCCCTCCACTTT
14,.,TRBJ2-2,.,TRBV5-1,CASSLVQGAGELFF,TGCGCCAGCAGCTTGGTACAGGGCGCCGGGGAGCTGTTTTTT
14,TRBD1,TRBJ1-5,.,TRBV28,CASSYGQGAQPQHF,TGTGCCAGCAGTTACGGACAGGGGGCTCAGCCCCAGCATTTT
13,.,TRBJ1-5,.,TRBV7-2,CASSFWGSQPQHF,TGTGCCAGCAGCTTTTGGGGCTCTCAGCCCCAGCATTTT
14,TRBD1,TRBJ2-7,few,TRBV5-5,CASSSGTGVDEQYF,TGTGCCAGCAGCTCCGGGACAGGGGTAGACGAGCAGTACTTC
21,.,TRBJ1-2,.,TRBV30,CAWSGPRMVEGERVDPYGYPF,TGTGCCTGGAGCGGACCCCGAATGGTAGAAGGGGAAAGGGTGGACCCCTATGGCTACCCCTTC
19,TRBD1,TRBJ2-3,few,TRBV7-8,CASSPSWTGQIRKQDTQYF,TGTGCCAGCAGCCCCTCCTGGACAGGCCAAATAAGAAAGCAAGATACGCAGTATTTT
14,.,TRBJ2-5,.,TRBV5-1,CASSLLVSRETQYF,TGCGCCAGCAGCTTGTTAGTTTCGCGAGAGACCCAGTACTTC
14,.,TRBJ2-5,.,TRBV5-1,CASSLQGLTETQYF,TGCGCCAGCAGCTTGCAGGGACTCACAGAGACCCAGTACTTC
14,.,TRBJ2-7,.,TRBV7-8,CASSLRTEAREQYF,TGTGCCAGCAGCTTAAGGACAGAAGCTCGCGAGCAGTACTTC
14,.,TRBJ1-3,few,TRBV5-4,CASTLDISGNTIYF,TGTGCCAGCACCTTAGACATCTCTGGAAACACCATATATTTT
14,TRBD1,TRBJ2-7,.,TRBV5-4,CASSRDRRAYEQYF,TGTGCCAGCTCTCGGGACAGGCGAGCTTACGAGCAGTACTTC
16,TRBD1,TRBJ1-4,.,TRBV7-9,CASSLGDRTTNEKLFF,TGTGCCAGCAGCTTAGGGGACAGAACAACTAATGAAAAACTGTTTTTT
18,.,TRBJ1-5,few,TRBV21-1,CASSHSSTGIVGNQPQHF,TGTGCCAGCAGCCACTCTTCGACAGGGATCGTAGGGAATCAGCCCCAGCATTTT
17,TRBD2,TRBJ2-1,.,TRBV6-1,CASSEIAGGILQAEQFF,TGTGCCAGCAGTGAAATAGCGGGGGGGATATTACAAGCTGAGCAGTTCTTC
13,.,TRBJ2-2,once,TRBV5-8,CASSLAGLGELFF,TGTGCCAGCAGCTTGGCCGGTTTGGGGGAGCTGTTTTTT
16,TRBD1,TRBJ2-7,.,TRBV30,CAWSPPRGQGYNEQYF,TGTGCCTGGAGTCCCCCCCGGGGACAGGGGTATAACGAGCAGTACTTC
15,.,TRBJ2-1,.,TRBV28,CASSDRETSYNEQFF,TGTGCCAGCAGCGACCGGGAAACCTCCTACAATGAGCAGTTCTTC
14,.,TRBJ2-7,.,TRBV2,CASSVQSGAYEQYF,TGTGCCAGCAGCGTTCAGTCGGGAGCCTACGAGCAGTACTTC
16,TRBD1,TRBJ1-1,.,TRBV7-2,CASSSQTGGRNTEAFF,TGTGCCAGCAGCTCCCAAACAGGGGGGCGGAACACTGAAGCTTTCTTT
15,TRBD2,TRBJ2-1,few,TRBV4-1,CASSHPAGESNEQFF,TGCGCCAGCAGCCACCCCGCGGGAGAATCGAATGAGCAGTTCTTC
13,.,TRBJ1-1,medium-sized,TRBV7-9,CASSDRRNTEAFF,TGTGCCAGCAGCGACAGGAGGAACACTGAAGCTTTCTTT
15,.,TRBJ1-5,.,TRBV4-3,CASSQEAAAGQPQHF,TGCGCCAGCAGCCAAGAAGCAGCCGCGGGTCAGCCCCAGCATTTT
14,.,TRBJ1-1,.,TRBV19,CASTPERASRVAFF,TGTGCCAGTACCCCGGAGAGGGCCTCAAGGGTTGCTTTCTTT
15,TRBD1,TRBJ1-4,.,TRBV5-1,CASSVSGTGFEKLFF,TGCGCCAGCAGCGTCTCCGGGACAGGGTTTGAAAAACTGTTTTTT
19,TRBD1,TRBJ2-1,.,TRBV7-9,CASSLGTPSLGQGLNEQFF,TGTGCCAGCAGCTTAGGAACCCCTTCCCTGGGACAGGGGCTGAATGAGCAGTTCTTC
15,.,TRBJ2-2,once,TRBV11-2,CASSFAGTNTGELFF,TGTGCCAGCAGCTTCGCCGGGACTAACACCGGGGAGCTGTTTTTT
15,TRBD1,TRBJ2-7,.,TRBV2,CASRPTGTGDYEQYF,TGTGCCAGCAGACCGACCGGGACAGGGGACTACGAGCAGTACTTC
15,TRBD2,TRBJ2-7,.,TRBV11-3,CASSLRPSGSYEQYF,TGTGCCAGCAGCTTAAGGCCTAGCGGGAGCTACGAGCAGTACTTC
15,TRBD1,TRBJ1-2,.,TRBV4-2,CASSLEGALHYGYTF,TGTGCCAGCAGCTTAGAGGGGGCATTGCACTATGGCTACACCTTC
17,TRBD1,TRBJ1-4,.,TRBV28,CASSLDGTGATNEKLFF,TGTGCCAGCAGTCTAGACGGGACAGGGGCGACTAATGAAAAACTGTTTTTT
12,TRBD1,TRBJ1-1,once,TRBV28,CASSNDRAEAFF,TGTGCCAGTAGCAATGACAGGGCTGAAGCTTTCTTT
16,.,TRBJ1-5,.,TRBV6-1,CASSEVGRGYNQPQHF,TGTGCCAGCAGTGAAGTAGGCAGGGGATACAATCAGCCCCAGCATTTT
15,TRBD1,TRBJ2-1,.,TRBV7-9,CSSSLGTVGYNEQFF,TGTTCCAGCAGCCTAGGGACAGTGGGATACAATGAGCAGTTCTTC
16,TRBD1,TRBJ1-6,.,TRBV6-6,CASSYLQGQGNSPLHF,TGTGCCAGCAGTTACTTACAGGGACAGGGGAATTCACCCCTCCACTTT
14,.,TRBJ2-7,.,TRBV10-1,CASSEPDSSYEQYF,TGCGCCAGCAGTGAGCCAGACAGCTCCTACGAGCAGTACTTC
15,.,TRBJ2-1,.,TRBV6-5,CASSYFGARETEQFF,TGTGCCAGCAGTTATTTCGGCGCCCGGGAGACTGAGCAGTTCTTC
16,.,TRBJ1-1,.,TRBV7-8,CASSPRMAGMNTEAFF,TGTGCCAGCAGTCCGAGGATGGCGGGGATGAACACTGAAGCTTTCTTT
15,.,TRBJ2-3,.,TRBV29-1,CSVEFSGSITDTQYF,TGCAGCGTTGAGTTCTCGGGATCCATCACAGATACGCAGTATTTT
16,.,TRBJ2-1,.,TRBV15,CATSRDRFGQVNEQFF,TGTGCCACCAGCAGAGATAGGTTTGGGCAAGTCAATGAGCAGTTCTTC
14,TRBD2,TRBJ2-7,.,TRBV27,CASRGLARSYEQYF,TGTGCCAGCCGAGGACTAGCGAGATCCTACGAGCAGTACTTC
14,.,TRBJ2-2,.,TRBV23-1,CASSQSGGVGELFF,TGCGCCAGCAGTCAATCTGGAGGTGTCGGGGAGCTGTTTTTT
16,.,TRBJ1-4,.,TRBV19,CASNPTGGAFGEKLFF,TGTGCCAGTAATCCTACGGGGGGCGCATTTGGTGAAAAACTGTTTTTT
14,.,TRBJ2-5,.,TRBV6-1,CASSGSTGWETQYF,TGTGCCAGCAGTGGATCGACAGGCTGGGAGACCCAGTACTTC
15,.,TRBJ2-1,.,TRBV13,CASRRSEQGSNEQFF,TGTGCCAGCAGACGGAGTGAACAGGGATCGAATGAGCAGTTCTTC
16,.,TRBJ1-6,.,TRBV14,CASSQASSLLNSPLHF,TGTGCCAGCAGCCAAGCGTCAAGCCTACTTAATTCACCCCTCCACTTT
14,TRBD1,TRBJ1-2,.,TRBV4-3,CASSPTGGNYGYTF,TGCGCCAGCAGTCCCACAGGGGGGAACTATGGCTACACCTTC
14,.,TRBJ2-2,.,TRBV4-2,CASSPMTGVGELFF,TGTGCCAGCAGCCCCATGACGGGAGTCGGGGAGCTGTTTTTT
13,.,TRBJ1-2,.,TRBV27,CASSTRGAYGYPF,TGTGCCAGCAGCACACGTGGGGCCTATGGCTACCCCTTC